A selection of T cell receptor beta chains follows, all from one sample in a study of blood T cell repertoires in COVID-19. Here immunoSEQ multiplex PCR was the method, and the copy in TCRdb shows in-frame clones only, minus some. Of more than 200,000 clones in the sample, around 84% were seen once. The sample comprised peripheral blood. The source of these receptors is a man aged 55 to 70 with acute or convalescent COVID-19. Each CDR3 is given with its conserved first and last residue. D genes are given only for firm matches. For some rows the clone size is stated as once, few or many, or as a class when expanded; others skip it.

J	D	V	size	length	CDR3
TRBJ2-1	TRBD1	TRBV4-3	few	15	CASSRSGTGENEQFF
TRBJ1-1	NA	TRBV11-2	NA	15	CASSLRGGLNTEAFF
TRBJ2-1	TRBD2	TRBV5-4	NA	16	CASSPTGTSGYNEQFF
TRBJ2-7	TRBD1	TRBV5-1	NA	15	CASSWGTVTSYEQYF
TRBJ1-1	TRBD1	TRBV13	NA	16	CASSVTAGTGGTEAFF
TRBJ2-5	TRBD2	TRBV28	NA	15	CASSIGLAGQETQYF
TRBJ2-5	TRBD1	TRBV7-2	NA	16	CASSLALGVQGETQYF
TRBJ2-1	TRBD2	TRBV7-2	NA	14	CASSLDSGRPEQFF
TRBJ1-6	NA	TRBV10-3	NA	15	CAISELTNYNSPLHF
TRBJ1-3	TRBD1	TRBV6-6	NA	15	CASSYAGQGGNTIYF
TRBJ2-7	NA	TRBV5-5	NA	13	CASSLPWPHEQYF
TRBJ1-6	NA	TRBV6-6	NA	12	CASRAGDSPLHF
TRBJ1-4	TRBD1	TRBV9	once	15	CASSFTGAPREKLFF
TRBJ2-5	NA	TRBV27	NA	12	CASRQYQETQYF
TRBJ2-1	TRBD2	TRBV20-1	NA	13	CSASLAVYNEQFF
TRBJ2-2	NA	TRBV10-2	few	14	CASSEPAWTGELFF
TRBJ2-7	TRBD2	TRBV27	NA	15	CASSLRGGVSYEQYF
TRBJ2-7	NA	TRBV15	NA	16	CATSPRPRGAIYEQYF
TRBJ2-1	NA	TRBV6-1	NA	15	CASSEQQVQYNEQFF
TRBJ1-4	NA	TRBV6-1	NA	16	CASSDPAGATNEKLFF
TRBJ2-7	NA	TRBV7-6	few	14	CASSLALGAYEQYF
TRBJ2-7	NA	TRBV28	NA	13	CASSLGRFYEQYF
TRBJ2-5	TRBD2	TRBV4-2	NA	15	CASSLTSGRQETQYF
TRBJ2-7	TRBD1	TRBV29-1	NA	17	CSVEGKPGQGFSYEQYF
TRBJ1-2	NA	TRBV12-3/TRBV12-4	NA	12	CASSLAAYGYTF
TRBJ2-5	NA	TRBV15	NA	14	CATSGSSARETQYF
TRBJ2-7	NA	TRBV28	NA	15	CASSLPRGSSYEQYF
TRBJ1-6	NA	TRBV6-5	once	15	CASSSRTDYNSPLHF
TRBJ2-2	TRBD1	TRBV7-3	once	14	CASSLGQGAGELFF
TRBJ2-1	NA	TRBV5-4	NA	14	CASSPRPDSNEQFF
TRBJ2-7	TRBD1	TRBV11-2	few	16	CASSFDTGTVAYEQYF
TRBJ1-2	TRBD1	TRBV5-1	NA	16	CASHRNPGQTNYGYTF
TRBJ2-1	NA	TRBV4-3	NA	15	CASSPRAVSYNEQFF
TRBJ2-7	TRBD1	TRBV11-1	few	15	CASSPTTGVGYEQYF
TRBJ1-2	NA	TRBV6-5	NA	14	CASSYSAQNYGYTF
TRBJ1-2	NA	TRBV15	NA	14	CATSREFGGYGYTF
TRBJ1-5	TRBD1	TRBV19	NA	16	CASSMRGQGSNQPQHF
TRBJ2-1	TRBD2	TRBV5-1	NA	16	CASSTLAGGGNNEQFF
TRBJ2-5	TRBD2	TRBV20-1	NA	14	CSASGTSGGETQYF
TRBJ1-2	TRBD1	TRBV4-3	NA	16	CASSHPRQGANYGYTF
TRBJ2-1	TRBD1	TRBV6-5	NA	15	CASTTSDRVGNEQFF
TRBJ2-7	TRBD1	TRBV5-1	NA	14	CASSRTGGSYEQYF
TRBJ2-6	NA	TRBV15	few	15	CATKGVEAGANVLTF
TRBJ1-1	NA	TRBV9	NA	13	CASSVDRTTEAFF
TRBJ2-5	TRBD1	TRBV7-7	NA	14	CASSRTGVQETQYF
TRBJ2-3	NA	TRBV30	NA	14	CAWSSGLHTDTQYF
TRBJ2-5	TRBD2	TRBV2	few	16	CASSPGLAGGRETQYF
TRBJ1-2	NA	TRBV6-5	NA	13	CASSPDLLRGYTF
TRBJ2-3	NA	TRBV30	NA	16	CAWSSSTGSGTDTQYF
TRBJ2-3	TRBD2	TRBV6-5	NA	15	CASSSRLAGTDTQYF
TRBJ2-4	TRBD2	TRBV5-4	NA	17	CASTRLGGGPIMHIQYF
TRBJ2-3	TRBD2	TRBV2	NA	15	CASGLAGVTTDTQYF
TRBJ1-1	NA	TRBV7-9	once	13	CASSLSGNTEAFF